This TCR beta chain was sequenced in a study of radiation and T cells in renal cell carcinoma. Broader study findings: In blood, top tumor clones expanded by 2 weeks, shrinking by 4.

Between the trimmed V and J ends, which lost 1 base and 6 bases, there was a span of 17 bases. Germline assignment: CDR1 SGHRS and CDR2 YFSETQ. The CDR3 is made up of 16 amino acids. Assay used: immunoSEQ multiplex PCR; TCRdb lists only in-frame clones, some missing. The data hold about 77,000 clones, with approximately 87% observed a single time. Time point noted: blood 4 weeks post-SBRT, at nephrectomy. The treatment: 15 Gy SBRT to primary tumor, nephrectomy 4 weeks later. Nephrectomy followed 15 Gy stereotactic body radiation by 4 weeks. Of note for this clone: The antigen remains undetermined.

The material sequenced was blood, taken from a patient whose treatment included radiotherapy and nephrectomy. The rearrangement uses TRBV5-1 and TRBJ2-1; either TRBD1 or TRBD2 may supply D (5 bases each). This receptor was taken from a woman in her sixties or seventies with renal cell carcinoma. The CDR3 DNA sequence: TGCGCCAGCAGCTTGCGAGGGGCTACCGACTCCAATGAGCAGTTCTTC. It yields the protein CASSLRGATDSNEQFF.